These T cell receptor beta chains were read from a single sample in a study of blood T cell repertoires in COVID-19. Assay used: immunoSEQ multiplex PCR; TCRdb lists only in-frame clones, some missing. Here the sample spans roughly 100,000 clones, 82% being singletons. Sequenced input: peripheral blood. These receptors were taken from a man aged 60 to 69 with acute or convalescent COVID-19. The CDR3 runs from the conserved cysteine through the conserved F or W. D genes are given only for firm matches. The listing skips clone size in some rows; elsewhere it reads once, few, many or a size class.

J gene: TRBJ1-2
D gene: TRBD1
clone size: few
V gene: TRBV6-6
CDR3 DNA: TGTGCCAGCAGTCACAATCCCGTGGACAGGGTGCGCGGCTACACCTTC
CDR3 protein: CASSHNPVDRVRGYTF

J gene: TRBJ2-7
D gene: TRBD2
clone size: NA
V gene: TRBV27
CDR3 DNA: TGTGCCAGCAGTTTATACCTAGCGGGAGTCAGGGAGCAGTACTTC
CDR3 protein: CASSLYLAGVREQYF

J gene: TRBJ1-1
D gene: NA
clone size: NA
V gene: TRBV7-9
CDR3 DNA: TGTGCCAGCAGCTTACTGACAGTTGTTAACACTGAAGCTTTCTTT
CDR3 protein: CASSLLTVVNTEAFF

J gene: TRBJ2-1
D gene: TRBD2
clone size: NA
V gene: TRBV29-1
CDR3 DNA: TGCAGCGTTGGGACTAGCGGGGGAAAAACGGGGCAGTTCTTC
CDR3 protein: CSVGTSGGKTGQFF

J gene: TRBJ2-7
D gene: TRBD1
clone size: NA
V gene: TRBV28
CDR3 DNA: TGTGCCAGCACCCGGACAGGGGGACAGTACGAGCAGTACTTC
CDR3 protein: CASTRTGGQYEQYF

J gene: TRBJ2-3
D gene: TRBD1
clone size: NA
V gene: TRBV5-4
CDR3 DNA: TGTGCCAGCAGCTCCCAGTTAGGGGGCGGCACAGATACGCAGTATTTT
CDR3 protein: CASSSQLGGGTDTQYF

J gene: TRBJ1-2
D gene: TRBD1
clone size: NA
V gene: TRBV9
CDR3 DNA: TGTGCCAGCAGCGAACGGACAGGGACTAACTATGGCTACACCTTC
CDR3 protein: CASSERTGTNYGYTF

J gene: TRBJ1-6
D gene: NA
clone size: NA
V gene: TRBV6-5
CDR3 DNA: TGTGCCAGCAGACAAAATTCACCCCTCCACTTT
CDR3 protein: CASRQNSPLHF

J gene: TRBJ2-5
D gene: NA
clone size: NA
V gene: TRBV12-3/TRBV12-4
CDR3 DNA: TGTGCCAGCAGTTTAGGACAGCCCCAGTACTTC
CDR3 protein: CASSLGQPQYF

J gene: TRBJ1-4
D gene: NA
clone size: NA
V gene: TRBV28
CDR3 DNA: TGTGCCAGCAGTTTGACAGCAACTAATGAAAAACTGTTTTTT
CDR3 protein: CASSLTATNEKLFF

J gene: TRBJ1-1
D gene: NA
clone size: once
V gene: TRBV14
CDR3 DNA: TGTGCCAGCAGCCAACACCTGTCAGGCAGGGGAGCTTTCTTT
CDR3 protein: CASSQHLSGRGAFF

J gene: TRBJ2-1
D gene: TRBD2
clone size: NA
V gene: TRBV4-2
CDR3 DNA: TGTGCCAGCAGCCAAGGGGAACGGGAGGGCCCCTACAATGAGCAGTTCTTC
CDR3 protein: CASSQGEREGPYNEQFF

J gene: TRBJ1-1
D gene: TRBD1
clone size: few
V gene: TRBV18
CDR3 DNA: TGTGCCAGCTCACCGAACACGGCGGACAGGGCCACTGAAGCTTTCTTT
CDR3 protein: CASSPNTADRATEAFF

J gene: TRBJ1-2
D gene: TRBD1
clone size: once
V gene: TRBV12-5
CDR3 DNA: TGTGCTAGTGGTTTGGTAAATGCAGGGGGCGCCCCAAGGGATGGCTACACCTTC
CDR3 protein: CASGLVNAGGAPRDGYTF

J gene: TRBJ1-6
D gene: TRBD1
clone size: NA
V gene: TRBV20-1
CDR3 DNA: TGCAGTGCTAGTTCCGGACAGGGAGGTTCACCCCTCCACTTT
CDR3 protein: CSASSGQGGSPLHF

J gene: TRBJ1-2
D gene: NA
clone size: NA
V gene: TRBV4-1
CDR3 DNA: TGCGCCAGCAGCCAAGGTTCCCCTTATGGCTACACCTTC
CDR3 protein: CASSQGSPYGYTF

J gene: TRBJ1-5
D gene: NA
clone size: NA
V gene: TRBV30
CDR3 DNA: TGTGCCTGGAGTGTCGGGGGAGGCAATCAGCCCCAGCATTTT
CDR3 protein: CAWSVGGGNQPQHF

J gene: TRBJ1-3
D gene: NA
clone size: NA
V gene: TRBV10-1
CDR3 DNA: TGCGCCAGCCCGGGGGGGGGAGGAAACACCATATATTTT
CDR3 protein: CASPGGGGNTIYF

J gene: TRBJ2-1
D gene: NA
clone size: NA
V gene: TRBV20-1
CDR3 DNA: TGCAGTGCTACTGCCTCGGCGGGACAGTTCTTC
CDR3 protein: CSATASAGQFF

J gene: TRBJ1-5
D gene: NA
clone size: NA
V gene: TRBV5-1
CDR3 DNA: TGCGCCAGCAGCTTGGGTGCAGGTAATCAGCCCCAGCATTTT
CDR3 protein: CASSLGAGNQPQHF

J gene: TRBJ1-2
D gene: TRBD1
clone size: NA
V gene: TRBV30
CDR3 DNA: TGTGCCTGGAGGTTTTCCGGGACAGTCTATGGCTACACCTTC
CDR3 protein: CAWRFSGTVYGYTF

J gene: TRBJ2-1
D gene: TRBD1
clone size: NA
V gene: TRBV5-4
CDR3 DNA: TGTGCCAGCAGCCCGGGACAGAGAACCTACAATGAGCAGTTCTTC
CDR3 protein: CASSPGQRTYNEQFF

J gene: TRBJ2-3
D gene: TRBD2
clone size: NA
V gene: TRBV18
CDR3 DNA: TGTGCCAGCTCACCGGACGGGGGGGCCACAGATACGCAGTATTTT
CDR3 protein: CASSPDGGATDTQYF

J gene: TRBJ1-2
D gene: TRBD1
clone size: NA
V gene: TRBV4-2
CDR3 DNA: TGTGCCAGCAGCGAACAGGGGGAGGTCTATGGCTACACCTTC
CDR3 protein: CASSEQGEVYGYTF

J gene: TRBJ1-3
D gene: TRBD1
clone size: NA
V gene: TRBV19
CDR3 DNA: TGTGCCATTGGGACAGCTGGAAACACCATATATTTT
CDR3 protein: CAIGTAGNTIYF

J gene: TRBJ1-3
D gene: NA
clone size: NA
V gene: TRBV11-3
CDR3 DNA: TGTGCCAGCGGTACAGGAAACTCTGGAAACACCATATATTTT
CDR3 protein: CASGTGNSGNTIYF

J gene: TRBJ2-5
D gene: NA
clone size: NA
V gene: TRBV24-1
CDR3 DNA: TGTGCCACCAGTGATTTAGAGGGAGGCCCACGCGCGCAAGAGACCCAGTACTTC
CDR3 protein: CATSDLEGGPRAQETQYF

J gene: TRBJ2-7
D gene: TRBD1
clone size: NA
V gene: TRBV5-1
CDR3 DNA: TGCGCCAGCAGCTTAGGACAGGGGGCAGACGAGCAGTACTTC
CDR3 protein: CASSLGQGADEQYF

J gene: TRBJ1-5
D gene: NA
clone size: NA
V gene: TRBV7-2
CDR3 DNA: TGTGCCAGCAGCTTAGTGGGTGGAGTCAGCAATCAGCCCCAGCATTTT
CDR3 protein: CASSLVGGVSNQPQHF

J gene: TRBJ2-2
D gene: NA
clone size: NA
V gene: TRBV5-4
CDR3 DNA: TGTGCCAGCAGCTTGGGGCACCTGAACACCGGGGAGCTGTTTTTT
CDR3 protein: CASSLGHLNTGELFF

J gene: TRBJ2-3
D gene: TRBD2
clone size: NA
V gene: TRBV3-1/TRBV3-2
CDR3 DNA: TGTGCCAGCAGCTTTAGCGGGAGAGAAACAGATACGCAGTATTTT
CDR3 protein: CASSFSGRETDTQYF

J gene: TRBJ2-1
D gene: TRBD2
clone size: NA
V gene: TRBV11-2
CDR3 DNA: TGTGCCAGCAGCTTAGATGTAGCGGGAAGGAATGAGCAGTTCTTC
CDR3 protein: CASSLDVAGRNEQFF

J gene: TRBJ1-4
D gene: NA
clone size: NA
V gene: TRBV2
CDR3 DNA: TGTGCCAGCAGACAGGGAACTAATGAAAAACTGTTTTTT
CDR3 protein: CASRQGTNEKLFF

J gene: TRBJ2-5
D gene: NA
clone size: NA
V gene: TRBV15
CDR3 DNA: TGTGCCACCAGGTTAAACGGTGTTGAGGAGACCCAGTACTTC
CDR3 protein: CATRLNGVEETQYF

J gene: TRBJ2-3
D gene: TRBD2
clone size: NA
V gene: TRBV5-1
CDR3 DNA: TGCGCCAGCAGCTTGGCTAGCGGGCCCACAGATACGCAGTATTTT
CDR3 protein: CASSLASGPTDTQYF

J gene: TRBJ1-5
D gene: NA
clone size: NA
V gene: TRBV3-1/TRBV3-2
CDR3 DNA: TGTGCCAGCAGCCAAGATCGGTCGGGCAGGGGCCAGCCCCAGCATTTT
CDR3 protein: CASSQDRSGRGQPQHF

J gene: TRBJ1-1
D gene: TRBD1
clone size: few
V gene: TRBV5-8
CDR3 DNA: TGTGCCAGCAGCCACCCGGACAGGGGGGTCTTGGCTGAAGCTTTCTTT
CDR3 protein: CASSHPDRGVLAEAFF

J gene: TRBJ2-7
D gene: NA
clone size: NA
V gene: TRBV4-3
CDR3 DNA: TGCGCCAGCAGCCAAGACTTTTTGGGGGCCCCGGGGTACGAGCAGTACTTC
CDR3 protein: CASSQDFLGAPGYEQYF

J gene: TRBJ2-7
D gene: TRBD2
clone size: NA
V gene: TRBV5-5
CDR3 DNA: TGTGCCAGCAGTCCTAAATTAGCGGGCCTCTCCTACGAGCAGTACTTC
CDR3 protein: CASSPKLAGLSYEQYF

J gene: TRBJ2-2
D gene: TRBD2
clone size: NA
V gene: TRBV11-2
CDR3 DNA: TGTGCCAGCAGCCCGACTAGCGGGGAGCGAACCGGGGAGCTGTTTTTT
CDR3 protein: CASSPTSGERTGELFF

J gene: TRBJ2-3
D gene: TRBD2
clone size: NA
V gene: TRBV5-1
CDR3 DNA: TGCGCCAGCGCGACTAGCGGGACGTACACAGATACGCAGTATTTT
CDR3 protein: CASATSGTYTDTQYF

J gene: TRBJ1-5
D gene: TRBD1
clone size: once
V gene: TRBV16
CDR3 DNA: TGTGCCAGCAGCGCCAGGGGGCAGGGTCAGCCCCAGCATTTT
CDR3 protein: CASSARGQGQPQHF

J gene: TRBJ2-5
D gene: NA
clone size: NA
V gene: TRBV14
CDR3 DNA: TGTGCCAGCAGCCTAGAAGAGACCCAGTACTTC
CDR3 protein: CASSLEETQYF

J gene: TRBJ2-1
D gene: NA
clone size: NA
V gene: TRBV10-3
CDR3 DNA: TGTGCCATCAGTGCCTCCGGTTGGGCCAGGGGCAATGAGCAGTTCTTC
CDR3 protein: CAISASGWARGNEQFF

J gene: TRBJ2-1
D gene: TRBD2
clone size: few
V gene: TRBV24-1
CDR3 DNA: TGTGCCACCAGTGATCGGACTAGCTTCGAGCAGTTCTTC
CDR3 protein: CATSDRTSFEQFF

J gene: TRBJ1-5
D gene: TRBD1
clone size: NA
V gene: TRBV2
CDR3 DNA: TGTGCCAGCAGTTGGGACAGGGGGTTCAATCAGCCCCAGCATTTT
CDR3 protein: CASSWDRGFNQPQHF

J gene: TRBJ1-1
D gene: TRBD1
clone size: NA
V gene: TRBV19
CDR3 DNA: TGTGCCAGTACCAGGGGGGCCGGAGCTTTCTTT
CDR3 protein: CASTRGAGAFF

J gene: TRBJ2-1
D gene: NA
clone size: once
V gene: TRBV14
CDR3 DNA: TGTGCCAGCAGCCCGGTTAATGCCAATGAGCAGTTCTTC
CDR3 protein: CASSPVNANEQFF

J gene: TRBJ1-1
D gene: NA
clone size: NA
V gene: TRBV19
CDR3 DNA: TGTGCCAGTATGCTAGGACAGAACACTGAAGCTTTCTTT
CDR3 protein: CASMLGQNTEAFF

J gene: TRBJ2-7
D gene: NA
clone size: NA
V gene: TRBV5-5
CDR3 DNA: TGTGCCAGCAGCCCCGTAAGCGACGAGCAGTACTTC
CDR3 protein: CASSPVSDEQYF

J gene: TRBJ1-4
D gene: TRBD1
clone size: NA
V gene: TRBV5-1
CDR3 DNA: TGCGCCAGCAGCACCGGACAGGGGGCGATAACTAATGAAAAACTGTTTTTT
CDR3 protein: CASSTGQGAITNEKLFF

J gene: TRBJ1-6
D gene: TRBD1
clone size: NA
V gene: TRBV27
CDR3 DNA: TGTGCCAGCAGTTTCAGGCGGACAGGGGGTTTCTCACCCCTCCACTTT
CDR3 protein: CASSFRRTGGFSPLHF